These 22 T cell receptor beta chains came from one sample sequenced in a study of spatial heterogeneity in lung cancer. Described time point: sample taken at primary tumor resection. Whole RNA came from tumor, nontumor lung or frozen PBMC and was sequenced without being sorted. TCRdb passed the 5' RACE reads through MiXCR, listing each CDR3 protein once. The profile shows over 90,000 distinct CDR3 sequences, approximately 8.9% of them singletons. Material: PBMCs, obtained at surgery. These receptors all come from a male donor with early-stage non-small cell lung cancer.

This clonotype came up many times. This chain uses TRBV11-2 with TRBJ2-1, with TRBD2 as a possible D gene (5 bases). The V end was cut by 4 bases, the J end by 2 bases, with 21 bases between. The CDR3 totals 18 residues. The germline V gene encodes CDR1 SGHAT and CDR2 FQNNGV. The CDR3 loop is CASSSLRAEGLPYNEQFF. The CDR3 nucleotides are TGTGCCAGCAGCTCCCTCCGAGCCGAGGGTCTACCCTACAATGAGCAGTTCTTC.

The chain recombines TRBV12-3 or TRBV12-4 with TRBJ2-3; 8 bases match TRBD2. The CDR3 spans 13 residues. V trimming: 8 bases; J trimming: 8 bases; junction bases outside the gene matches: 9. The CDR3 loop is CASGDSGAGTQYF. The CDR3 DNA reads as TGTGCCAGCGGGGATAGCGGGGCGGGTACGCAGTATTTT.

In this sample, this clonotype turned up many times. V and J are TRBV19 and TRBJ2-6; D gene ambiguous. Germline V gene sequence: CDR1 LNHDA, CDR2 SQIVND (reference sequence). Deletions cut 5 bases from V and 0 bases from J, with 14 bases between. This CDR3 spans 17 amino acids. The CDR3 DNA sequence: TGTGCCAGTAGTCTCGGGCGGATCGGCTCTGGGGCCAACGTCCTGACTTTC. It specifies CASSLGRIGSGANVLTF.

This clonotype was observed many times. The V and J genes are TRBV5-1 and TRBJ1-1; 8 nucleotides line up with TRBD1. Unmatched junction bases numbered 6, after V lost 0 bases and J lost 5 bases. CDR1 is SGHRS and CDR2 is YFSETQ in the germline V gene. CDR3 length equals 15 residues. The CDR3 sequence: CASSLVAGGETEAFF. The CDR3 DNA is TGCGCCAGCAGCTTGGTGGCAGGGGGCGAAACTGAAGCTTTCTTT. The full variable domain, completed using reference TRBV5-1 and TRBJ1-1, is KAGVTQTPRYLIKTRGQQVTLSCSPISGHRSVSWYQQTPGQGLQFLFEYFSETQRNKGNFPGRFSGRQFSNSRSEMNVSTLELGDSALYLCASSLVAGGETEAFFGQGTRLTVV.

There are a few counts of this clonotype. The CDR3 sequence: CATSRGEKLFF. CDR3 bases: TGTGCCACCAGCCGGGGGGAAAAACTGTTTTTT. V and J are TRBV15 and TRBJ1-4; a possible D gene is TRBD1 (5 bases). With 5 bases removed from V and 8 bases from J, the gap between germline ends came to 6 bases. Germline loops: CDR1 LNHNV, CDR2 YYDKDF (reference sequence). This CDR3 is 11 amino acids long.

This clonotype was seen ten or more times. The chain couples TRBV6-6 to TRBJ2-5; no firm D call. This CDR3 has 14 amino acids. Trimming took 7 bases from V and 2 from J, leaving 14 bases between them. Germline V gives CDR1 MNHNY, CDR2 SVGAGI (reference sequence). CDR3: CASTLLGLQETQYF. DNA of the CDR3: TGTGCCAGCACCTTACTCGGGTTACAAGAGACCCAGTACTTC.

This clonotype was observed many times. The chain recombines TRBV27 with TRBJ2-1; TRBD2 might be the D (7 bases). This CDR3 region has 15 residues. Trimming cost V 3 bases and J 5 bases, with 14 bases left between them. Germline V gene data show CDR1 as MNHEY and CDR2 as SMNVEV (reference sequence). CDR3 nucleotide sequence: TGTGCCAGCAGTTTTGGGGGGGGCAATGACAATGAGCAGTTCTTC. This codes for CASSFGGGNDNEQFF.

This clonotype was recorded at least ten times. V is TRBV7-9 and J is TRBJ2-2; 13 nucleotides line up with TRBD2. J lost 10 bases, V lost 5 bases, and 4 bases had no gene match. The CDR3 totals 14 residues. Germline CDR1 is SEHNR and CDR2 is FQNEAQ (reference sequence). The CDR3 loop reads CASSPGLAGSELFF. In nucleotides, the CDR3 is TGTGCCAGCAGCCCGGGACTAGCGGGATCGGAGCTGTTTTTT.

In this sample, this clonotype turned up many times. The chain combines TRBV20-1 with TRBJ2-6; D might be TRBD1 (6 bases). The germline V gene encodes CDR1 DFQATT and CDR2 SNEGSKA (reference sequence). The CDR3 is 14 amino acids. Trimming left V 5 bases short and J 3 bases short, with 11 bases between. The CDR3 loop is CSAADSRGANVLTF. In nucleotides, the CDR3 is TGCAGTGCTGCGGACAGTCGTGGGGCCAACGTCCTGACTTTC.

This clonotype showed up many times. The chain links TRBV5-1 to TRBJ2-1, with 7 positions matching TRBD1. The V gene's germline CDR1 is SGHRS and CDR2 YFSETQ. This CDR3 is built from 13 residues. J gave up 8 bases and V 7 bases, and 9 bases lay outside the gene matches. CDR3 sequence: CASGLRGSDEQFF. The CDR3, as DNA: TGCGCCAGCGGCCTCAGGGGGTCGGATGAGCAGTTCTTC.

This clonotype appeared many times. The chain couples TRBV4-1 to TRBJ2-7, with TRBD2 identical over 7 bases. Trimming cost V 0 bases and J 1 base; bases outside gene matches: 0. There are 14 residues in the CDR3. Germline V gene lookup returns CDR1 MGHRA and CDR2 YSYEKL. Here the CDR3 reads CASSQDGGSYEQYF. The CDR3, as DNA: TGCGCCAGCAGCCAAGACGGGGGGTCCTACGAGCAGTACTTC.

The chain is built from TRBV5-4 and TRBJ2-1; D perhaps matches TRBD2 (6 bases). The V gene's germline CDR1 is SGHNT and CDR2 YYREEE (reference sequence). The germline V and J ends were trimmed by 1 base and 2 bases, with 13 bases remaining between them. CDR3 length: 16 residues. The CDR3 loop is CASSLRRGYTYNEQFF. The CDR3 region has the DNA TGTGCCAGCAGCTTGCGGCGGGGCTACACCTACAATGAGCAGTTCTTC.

This clonotype was counted many times. This sequence joins TRBV28 and TRBJ2-7; TRBD2 is a possible D gene (5 bases). V shed 8 bases and J shed 2 bases, with 19 bases lying between them. The V gene's germline CDR1 is MDHEN and CDR2 SYDVKM. The CDR3 contains 15 residues. The DNA for the CDR3 is TGTGCCAGCGGAGGAGGAAAACAGTCCACCTACGAGCAGTACTTC. Translation: CASGGGKQSTYEQYF.

This clonotype came up many times. V is TRBV28 and J is TRBJ2-7; possibly TRBD2 for D (6 bases). The length of the CDR3 is 13 residues. CDR1 and CDR2 from the germline V gene are MDHEN and SYDVKM. The germline V and J ends were trimmed by 6 bases and 3 bases, with 12 bases remaining between them. The CDR3: CASRSDGGYEQYF. The CDR3 region has the DNA TGTGCCAGCAGATCGGACGGGGGCTACGAGCAGTACTTC. Looking up the rest from reference TRBV28 and TRBJ2-7 gives the full variable domain: DVKVTQSSRYLVKRTGEKVFLECVQDMDHENMFWYRQDPGLGLRLIYFSYDVKMKEKGDIPEGYSVSREKKERFSLILESASTNQTSMYLCASRSDGGYEQYFGPGTRLTVT.

This clonotype appeared many times. This chain uses TRBV6-2 or TRBV6-3 with TRBJ2-3; 11 bases fit TRBD2. Trimming took 0 bases from V and 9 from J; bases not matched to a gene: 5. Germline V gene sequence: CDR1 MNHEY, CDR2 SVGEGT. The CDR3 loop spans 15 amino acids. The CDR3 is CASSYSLAGGDTQYF. CDR3 DNA: TGTGCCAGCAGTTACTCCCTAGCGGGAGGAGACACGCAGTATTTT.

The table lists this clonotype with many counts. The chain uses TRBV28 and TRBJ2-3; 12 bases are a match to TRBD2. With V trimmed by 6 bases and J by 2 bases, 6 bases remained unmatched. Per the germline V gene, CDR1 is MDHEN and CDR2 is SYDVKM. The CDR3 runs 16 residues. The CDR3 spells CASSPGTSGFTDTQYF. The DNA of the CDR3 is TGTGCCAGCAGCCCCGGGACTAGCGGGTTCACAGATACGCAGTATTTT.

This clonotype occurred a few times. The genes are TRBV12-3 or TRBV12-4 and TRBJ2-2; TRBD1 matches at 9 bases. The CDR3 is 14 residues long. Trimming at V came to 5 bases and at J to 7 bases, leaving 5 bases not matched to a gene. This CDR3 reads CASSVQGAIGELFF. The CDR3 DNA reads as TGTGCCAGCAGTGTACAGGGGGCTATCGGGGAGCTGTTTTTT.

The CDR3, as DNA: TGCAGTGCTAAAGAAGACTCCCGGACAGCGGGAATTAACGAGCAGTACTTC. This encodes CSAKEDSRTAGINEQYF. This sequence joins TRBV20-1 and TRBJ2-7; perhaps TRBD2 as D (7 bases). The CDR3 is made up of 17 amino acids. The germline V gene encodes CDR1 DFQATT and CDR2 SNEGSKA (reference sequence). V was pared by 4 bases and J by 5 bases, with 27 bases between.

CDR3 DNA: TGTGCCAGCAGTTTGTCGGGGGGAACAGGGATCGCTGAAGCTTTCTTT. It translates to CASSLSGGTGIAEAFF. V usage is TRBV28 and J usage is TRBJ1-1; D may be TRBD1 (6 bases). CDR3 size: 16 residues. V was shortened by 3 bases and J by 6 bases, with 20 bases between the two germline ends. Per germline, CDR1 MDHEN and CDR2 SYDVKM.

This clonotype was observed at least ten times. The V and J genes are TRBV29-1 and TRBJ2-5; D could derive from TRBD1 or TRBD2 (5 bases each). Germline V CDR1 and CDR2: SQVTM, ANQGSEA. The length of the CDR3 is 10 residues. Here the CDR3 reads CSGGRETQYF. The DNA for the CDR3 is TGCAGTGGGGGACGGGAGACCCAGTACTTC.

The V gene is TRBV7-9, the J gene TRBJ2-7; 9 nucleotides align to TRBD1. The CDR3 has 15 residues. From germline, CDR1 is SEHNR and CDR2 FQNEAQ (reference sequence). Trimming took 5 bases from V and 6 from J; bases not matched to a gene: 11. As DNA, the CDR3 is TGTGCCAGCAGCGCGGGACAGGGCCAAGCTAGCGAGCAGTACTTC. Translated, it gives CASSAGQGQASEQYF. Full variable domain (remainder filled in from reference TRBV7-9 and TRBJ2-7): DTGVSQNPRHKITKRGQNVTFRCDPISEHNRLYWYRQTLGQGPEFLTYFQNEAQLEKSRLLSDRFSAERPKGSFSTLEIQRTEQGDSAMYLCASSAGQGQASEQYFGPGTRLTVT.

This clonotype showed up many times. The gene calls are TRBV19 and TRBJ1-3; weak D call: TRBD1 (6 bases). The ends were cut back, 8 bases at V and 2 bases at J, with 19 bases in the middle. The CDR3 runs 16 residues. In germline, CDR1 is LNHDA, CDR2 SQIVND (reference sequence). The CDR3 here is CASSPRGHRTGNTIYF. For the CDR3, the DNA is TGTGCCAGTTCTCCGCGGGGACACCGTACTGGAAACACCATATATTTT.